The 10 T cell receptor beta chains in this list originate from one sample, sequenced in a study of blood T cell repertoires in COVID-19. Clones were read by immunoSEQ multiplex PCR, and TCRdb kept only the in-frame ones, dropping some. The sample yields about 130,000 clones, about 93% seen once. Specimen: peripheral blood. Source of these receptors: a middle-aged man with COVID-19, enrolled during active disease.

This chain's CDR3 is CASSSREGAALGNTDTQYF. The CDR3 nucleotides read TGTGCCAGCAGCTCCAGGGAAGGGGCTGCACTCGGTAACACAGATACGCAGTATTTT. The V gene is TRBV7-8, the J gene TRBJ2-3; a weak D match, TRBD1 (5 bases). CDR1 and CDR2 from the germline V gene are SGHVS and FQNEAQ. The CDR3 is made up of 19 amino acids. Trimming stripped 4 bases from V and 2 bases from J, with 25 bases between. Using reference TRBV7-8 and TRBJ2-3 for the parts outside the CDR3, the full variable domain is GAGVSQSPRYKVAKRGQDVALRCDPISGHVSLFWYQQALGQGPEFLTYFQNEAQLDKSGLPSDRFFAERPEGSVSTLKIQRTQQEDSAVYLCASSSREGAALGNTDTQYFGPGTRLTVL.

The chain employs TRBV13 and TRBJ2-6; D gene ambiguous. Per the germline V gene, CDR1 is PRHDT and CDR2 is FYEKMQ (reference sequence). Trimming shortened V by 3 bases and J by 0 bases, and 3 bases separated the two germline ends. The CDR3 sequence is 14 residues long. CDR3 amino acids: CASSLSSGANVLTF. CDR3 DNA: TGTGCCAGCAGCTTGAGCTCTGGGGCCAACGTCCTGACTTTC.

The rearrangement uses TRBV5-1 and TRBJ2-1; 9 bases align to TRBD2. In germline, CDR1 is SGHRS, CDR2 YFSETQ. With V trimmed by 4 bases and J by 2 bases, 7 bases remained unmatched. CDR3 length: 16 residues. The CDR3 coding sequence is TGCGCCAGCAGCCTACCTTTAGCGGGGGCCTACAATGAGCAGTTCTTC. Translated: CASSLPLAGAYNEQFF.

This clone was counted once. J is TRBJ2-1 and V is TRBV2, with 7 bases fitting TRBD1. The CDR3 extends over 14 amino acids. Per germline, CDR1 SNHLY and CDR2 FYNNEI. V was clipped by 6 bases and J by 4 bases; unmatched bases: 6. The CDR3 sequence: CASRGQAEYNEQFF. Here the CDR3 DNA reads TGTGCCAGCAGAGGACAGGCAGAATACAATGAGCAGTTCTTC.

DNA for the CDR3: TGTGCCAGCAGCGTAGACAGGGCCCTTGGCTACACCTTC. Its protein is CASSVDRALGYTF. The chain combines TRBV5-6 with TRBJ1-2; 7 bases agree with TRBD1. V lost 4 bases and J lost 7; bases outside the gene matches: 7. Germline V gene lookup returns CDR1 SGHDT and CDR2 YYEEEE. The CDR3 has 13 residues.

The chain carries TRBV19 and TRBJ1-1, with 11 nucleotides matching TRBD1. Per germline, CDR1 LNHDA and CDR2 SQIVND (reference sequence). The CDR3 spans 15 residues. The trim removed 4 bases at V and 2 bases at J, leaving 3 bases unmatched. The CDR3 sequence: CASSKGQGANTEAFF. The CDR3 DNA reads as TGTGCCAGTAGTAAAGGACAGGGGGCTAACACTGAAGCTTTCTTT.

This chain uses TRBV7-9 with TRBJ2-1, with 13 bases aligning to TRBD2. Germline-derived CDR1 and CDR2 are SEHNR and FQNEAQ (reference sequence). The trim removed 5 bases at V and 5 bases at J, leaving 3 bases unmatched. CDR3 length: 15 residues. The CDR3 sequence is CASSPGLAGNNEQFF. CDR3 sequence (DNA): TGTGCCAGCAGCCCGGGACTAGCGGGGAACAATGAGCAGTTCTTC.

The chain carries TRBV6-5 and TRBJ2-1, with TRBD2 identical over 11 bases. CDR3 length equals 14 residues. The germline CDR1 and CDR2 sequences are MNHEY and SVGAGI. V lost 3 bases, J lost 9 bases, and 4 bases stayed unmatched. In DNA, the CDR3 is TGTGCCAGCAGTTATAGCGGGAGGGTTAGTGAGCAGTTCTTC. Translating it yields CASSYSGRVSEQFF.

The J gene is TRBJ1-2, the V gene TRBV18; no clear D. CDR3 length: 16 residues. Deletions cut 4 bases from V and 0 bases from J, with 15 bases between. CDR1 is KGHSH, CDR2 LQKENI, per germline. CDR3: CASSQHPLGPNYGYTF. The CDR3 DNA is TGTGCCAGCTCACAACATCCCCTGGGCCCTAACTATGGCTACACCTTC.

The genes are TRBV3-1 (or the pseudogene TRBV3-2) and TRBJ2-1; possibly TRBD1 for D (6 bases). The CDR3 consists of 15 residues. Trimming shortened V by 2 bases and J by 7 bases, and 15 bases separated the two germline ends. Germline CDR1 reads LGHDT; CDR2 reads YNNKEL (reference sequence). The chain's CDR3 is CASSQPTGLGNEQFF. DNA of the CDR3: TGTGCCAGCAGCCAACCTACAGGGCTTGGGAATGAGCAGTTCTTC.